The 3 T cell receptor beta chains in this list originate from one sample, sequenced in a study of blood T cell repertoires in COVID-19. This table comes from immunoSEQ multiplex PCR, and its TCRdb copy is limited to in-frame clones, with some not included. The profile shows 350,000 to 400,000 clones, approximately 93% of them singletons. Sequenced input: PBMCs or T cells enriched from blood (not recorded which). The receptors come from a woman aged 40 to 55 who had been exposed to COVID-19.

This clone was seen more than once but under ten times. V usage is TRBV2 and J usage is TRBJ2-5; D possibly corresponds to TRBD1 (6 bases). V was cut by 6 bases and J by 7 bases, with 21 bases left in between. The CDR3 sequence is 15 residues long. From germline, CDR1 is SNHLY and CDR2 FYNNEI. As DNA, the CDR3 is TGTGCCAGCAGCCTAAGGCCCCCAGGGGAAGGGACCCAGTACTTC. Translating gives CASSLRPPGEGTQYF.

This clone was counted a single time. The chain has TRBV19 and TRBJ1-1, with 7 bases fitting TRBD1. The V gene's germline CDR1 is LNHDA and CDR2 SQIVND (reference sequence). V lost 4 bases, J lost 2 bases, and 4 bases stayed unmatched. The CDR3 has 14 residues. The CDR3 region has the DNA TGTGCCAGTAGTAACAGGGGCATTAACACTGAAGCTTTCTTT. Protein product: CASSNRGINTEAFF.

The chain carries TRBV25-1 and TRBJ2-7; 7 positions agree with TRBD1. Germline lookup yields CDR1 MGHDK and CDR2 SYGVNS. Unmatched junction bases numbered 2, after V lost 5 bases and J lost 1 base. The CDR3 runs 13 residues. The CDR3 sequence: CASSRDSSYEQYF. The CDR3 nucleotides are TGTGCCAGCAGTCGGGACAGTTCCTACGAGCAGTACTTC.